This record covers a single T cell receptor (beta chain). A read error is possible here, since a much larger clone lies one base away. TCRdb re-called the reads with MiXCR, one entry per CDR3 protein. The table shows fewer than 250,000 distinct CDR3 sequences, with more than 25% occurring only once. With 5 bases removed from V and 4 bases from J, the gap between germline ends came to 23 bases. Germline lookup yields CDR1 KGHSY and CDR2 FQNENV. The CDR3 runs 17 residues. The sample originates from a study of kidney transplant recipient with SARS-CoV-2 infection. The chain has TRBV16 and TRBJ1-2; no clear D gene. The receptor was derived from a male patient aged 25 to 39 who had COVID-19 and was a kidney transplant recipient. Some T cells may be transferred from the graft donor. Sample: a blood sample, taken at baseline and between days 110 and 120 from a kidney transplant recipient. The CDR3 DNA follows: TGTGCCAGCAGCGGGATAATGGTCGCTAGAAAGACCTATGGCTACACCTTC. Its translation is CASSGIMVARKTYGYTF.